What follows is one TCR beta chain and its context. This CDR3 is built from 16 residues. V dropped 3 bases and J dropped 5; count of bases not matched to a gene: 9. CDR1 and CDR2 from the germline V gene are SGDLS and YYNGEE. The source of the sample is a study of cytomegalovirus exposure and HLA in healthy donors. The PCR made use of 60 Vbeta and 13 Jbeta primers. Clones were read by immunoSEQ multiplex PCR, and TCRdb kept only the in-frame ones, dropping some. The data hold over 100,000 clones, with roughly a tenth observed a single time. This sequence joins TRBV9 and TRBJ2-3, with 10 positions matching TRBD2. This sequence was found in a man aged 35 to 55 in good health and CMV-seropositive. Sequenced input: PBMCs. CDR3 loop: CASSADLAGDLDTQYF. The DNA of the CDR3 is TGTGCCAGCAGCGCTGATCTAGCGGGAGATTTAGATACGCAGTATTTT. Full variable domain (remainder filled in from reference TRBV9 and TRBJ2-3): DSGVTQTPKHLITATGQRVTLRCSPRSGDLSVYWYQQSLDQGLQFLIQYYNGEERAKGNILERFSAQQFPDLHSELNLSSLELGDSALYFCASSADLAGDLDTQYFGPGTRLTVL.